Below are 18 T cell receptor beta chains sequenced from a single sample in a study of T cell responses to AZD1222 COVID-19 vaccine. Sequencing was performed with immunoSEQ multiplex PCR; in TCRdb, only in-frame clones are kept and a portion is missing. Of over 65,000 clones in the sample, approximately 87% were seen once. The source was peripheral blood, collected on day 0 of AZD1222 vaccination. Receptor source: an adult in good health.

The CDR3 region has the DNA TGTGCCAGCAGTGAAGGCGGACCCACCTTC. Translating it yields CASSEGGPTF. The chain links TRBV6-1 to TRBJ1-2; no reliable D call. V lost 1 base, J lost 13 bases, and 7 bases lay in between. The CDR3 covers 10 residues. Germline V lookup: CDR1 MNHNS, CDR2 SASEGT.

Written as DNA, the CDR3 is TGTGCCAGCTCACCAAGGGCAGGTCTTCAGTATGAAAAACTGTTTTTT. This gives the protein CASSPRAGLQYEKLFF. The chain combines TRBV18 with TRBJ1-4; D gene ambiguous. The CDR3 contains 16 residues. V dropped 2 bases and J dropped 6 bases, with 16 bases sitting between them. In germline, CDR1 is KGHSH, CDR2 LQKENI.

This clone was seen a single time. The V call is TRBV2, the J call TRBJ2-1, with TRBD2 matching 10 bases. The CDR3 is made up of 15 amino acids. J was trimmed by 5 bases and V by 6 bases; bases with no gene match: 7. CDR1 is SNHLY, CDR2 FYNNEI, per germline. In DNA, the CDR3 is TGTGCCAGCAGCCCTAGCGGGGGACCGAACAATGAGCAGTTCTTC. Its translation: CASSPSGGPNNEQFF.

The rearrangement joins TRBV28 to TRBJ1-5; D might be TRBD1 (5 bases). The germline CDR1 and CDR2 sequences are MDHEN and SYDVKM. Trimming removed 2 bases at V and 0 bases at J, with 8 bases between. The CDR3 totals 15 residues. CDR3: CASSLGGVSNQPQHF. CDR3 in DNA: TGTGCCAGCAGTTTAGGGGGAGTTAGCAATCAGCCCCAGCATTTT.

The chain combines TRBV28 with TRBJ1-3; tentatively, D is TRBD1 (6 bases). The germline gives CDR1 MDHEN, CDR2 SYDVKM. The CDR3 has 16 residues. With 2 bases removed from V and 4 bases from J, the gap between germline ends came to 15 bases. The CDR3 sequence is CASSLVVGGQGNTIYF. The CDR3 DNA is TGTGCCAGCAGTTTAGTCGTCGGGGGGCAGGGAAACACCATATATTTT.

This clone was observed once. J is TRBJ1-4 and V is TRBV19; TRBD1 is a possible D gene (6 bases). The CDR3 is made up of 14 amino acids. The V and J ends lost 2 bases and 7 bases respectively, with 11 bases between them. Germline CDR1 reads LNHDA; CDR2 reads SQIVND (reference sequence). CDR3 loop: CASSIQGFGEKLFF. The CDR3 coding sequence is TGTGCCAGTAGTATACAGGGGTTTGGTGAAAAACTGTTTTTT.

The chain has TRBV11-2 and TRBJ1-3, with D unclear. Looked up from germline, CDR1 is SGHAT and CDR2 is FQNNGV. CDR3 length equals 12 residues. Trimming shortened V by 4 bases and J by 3 bases, and 4 bases separated the two germline ends. The CDR3 sequence is CASSSGGNTIYF. Written as DNA, the CDR3 is TGTGCCAGCAGCTCCGGTGGAAACACCATATATTTT.

The chain combines TRBV7-8 with TRBJ1-2; no clear D gene. Per the germline V gene, CDR1 is SGHVS and CDR2 is FQNEAQ. The V and J ends lost 6 bases and 7 bases respectively, with 12 bases between them. The CDR3 consists of 12 residues. The CDR3 sequence: CASSPRTVGYTF. CDR3 nucleotide sequence: TGTGCCAGCAGTCCCCGGACGGTTGGCTACACCTTC.

The chain carries TRBV7-9 and TRBJ2-3; TRBD2 agrees at 7 bases. The CDR3 totals 14 residues. V lost 6 bases and J lost 0; bases outside the gene matches: 3. CDR1 is SEHNR and CDR2 is FQNEAQ in the germline V gene (reference sequence). The CDR3 reads CASSYSGSTDTQYF. DNA of the CDR3: TGTGCCAGCAGTTATAGCGGGAGCACAGATACGCAGTATTTT.

This clone occurred once. The chain carries TRBV19 and TRBJ1-2, with TRBD1 identical over 9 bases. V trimming: 5 bases; J trimming: 0 bases; junction bases outside the gene matches: 10. Per the germline V gene, CDR1 is LNHDA and CDR2 is SQIVND (reference sequence). CDR3 length: 17 amino acids. The CDR3 loop reads CASSQRQGGNSNYGYTF. The CDR3 DNA sequence: TGTGCCAGTAGTCAACGACAGGGGGGAAATTCTAACTATGGCTACACCTTC. Based on the CDR3 plus reference TRBV19 and TRBJ1-2, the full variable domain is DGGITQSPKYLFRKEGQNVTLSCEQNLNHDAMYWYRQDPGQGLRLIYYSQIVNDFQKGDIAEGYSVSREKKESFPLTVTSAQKNPTAFYLCASSQRQGGNSNYGYTFGSGTRLTVV.

This clone was detected only a few times. The chain has TRBV27 and TRBJ1-5; 9 nucleotides match TRBD1. V shed 2 bases and J 7 bases; nucleotides not matched to a gene: 6. CDR3 length: 15 amino acids. The V gene's germline CDR1 is MNHEY and CDR2 SMNVEV (reference sequence). The CDR3 here is CASSLQQGARQPQHF. The CDR3 nucleotides read TGTGCCAGCAGTTTACAACAGGGGGCGAGGCAGCCCCAGCATTTT.

This clone was detected only once. Mismatch with germline at one junction end may stem from a read error. V gene TRBV28 combines with J gene TRBJ2-5, with D perhaps matching TRBD1 or TRBD2 (5 bases each). Germline V lookup: CDR1 MDHEN, CDR2 SYDVKM. The CDR3 runs 12 residues. The DNA of the CDR3 is TGCGGAGTTGGGGGTCTGACAGAGACCCAGTACTTC. It encodes CGVGGLTETQYF.

This clone was seen a single time. V gene TRBV18 combines with J gene TRBJ2-2, with 8 nucleotides matching TRBD2. Trimming took 1 base from V and 5 from J; bases not matched to a gene: 3. Per germline, CDR1 KGHSH and CDR2 LQKENI. The CDR3 is made up of 15 amino acids. The CDR3 region has the DNA TGTGCCAGCTCACCACGTAGCGGGGCAACCGGGGAGCTGTTTTTT. Translated: CASSPRSGATGELFF.

The chain is built from TRBV6-5 and TRBJ1-2; TRBD1 matches at 7 bases. This CDR3 is 15 amino acids long. Per germline, CDR1 MNHEY and CDR2 SVGAGI. V lost 4 bases and J lost 5; bases outside the gene matches: 10. The CDR3 region is CASSSLTGKGYGYTF. In nucleotides, the CDR3 is TGTGCCAGCAGTTCCCTGACAGGGAAGGGGTATGGCTACACCTTC.

The rearrangement joins TRBV28 to TRBJ2-3; D is unclear. Germline V gene sequence: CDR1 MDHEN, CDR2 SYDVKM. Trimming took off 3 bases at V and 0 bases at J, with 10 bases between the two ends. The CDR3 length is 15 residues. CDR3 in DNA: TGTGCCAGCAGTTTCGGTTGGATTAGCACAGATACGCAGTATTTT. This encodes CASSFGWISTDTQYF.

V gene TRBV19 combines with J gene TRBJ1-5; no reliable D call. CDR1 LNHDA and CDR2 SQIVND come from the germline V gene (reference sequence). CDR3 length equals 13 residues. The V and J ends lost 4 bases and 5 bases respectively, with 9 bases between them. CDR3: CASSTQWDQPQHF. DNA for the CDR3: TGTGCCAGTAGTACTCAGTGGGATCAGCCCCAGCATTTT. The variable domain in full, completed from reference TRBV19 and TRBJ1-5, reads DGGITQSPKYLFRKEGQNVTLSCEQNLNHDAMYWYRQDPGQGLRLIYYSQIVNDFQKGDIAEGYSVSREKKESFPLTVTSAQKNPTAFYLCASSTQWDQPQHFGDGTRLSIL.

The chain is built from TRBV13 and TRBJ1-6; D call uncertain. The CDR3 loop spans 12 amino acids. Per the germline V gene, CDR1 is PRHDT and CDR2 is FYEKMQ (reference sequence). Trimming left V 6 bases short and J 12 bases short, with 12 bases between. The CDR3 sequence: CASRLGRVPLHF. Written as DNA, the CDR3 is TGTGCCAGCAGATTGGGGAGGGTACCCCTCCACTTT.

The chain joins TRBV14 to TRBJ2-5; perhaps D is TRBD1 or TRBD2 (6 bases each). This CDR3 is built from 14 residues. The V end was cut by 0 bases, the J end by 5 bases, with 10 bases between. Germline CDR1 reads SGHDN; CDR2 reads FVKESK. CDR3 region: CASSQETGAETQYF. The CDR3 DNA sequence: TGTGCCAGCAGCCAAGAAACGGGGGCGGAGACCCAGTACTTC.